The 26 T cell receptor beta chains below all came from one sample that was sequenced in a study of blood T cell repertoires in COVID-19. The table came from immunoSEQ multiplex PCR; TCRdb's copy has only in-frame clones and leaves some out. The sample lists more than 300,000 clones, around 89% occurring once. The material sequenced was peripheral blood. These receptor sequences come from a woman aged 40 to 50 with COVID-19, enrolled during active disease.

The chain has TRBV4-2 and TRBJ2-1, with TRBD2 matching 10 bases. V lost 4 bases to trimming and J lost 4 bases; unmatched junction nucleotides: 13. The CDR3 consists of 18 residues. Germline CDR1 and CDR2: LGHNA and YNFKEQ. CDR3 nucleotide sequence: TGTGCCAGCAGCCTCCCAAAAGACGGGACTAGCGATTACAATGAGCAGTTCTTC. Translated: CASSLPKDGTSDYNEQFF.

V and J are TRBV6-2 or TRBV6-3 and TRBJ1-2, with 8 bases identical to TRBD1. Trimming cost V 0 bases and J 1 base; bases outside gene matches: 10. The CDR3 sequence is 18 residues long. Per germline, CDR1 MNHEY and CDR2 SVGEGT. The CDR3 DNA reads TGTGCCAGCAGTTACTCGACAGGGGTCTACTTAAGTAACTATGGCTACACCTTC. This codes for CASSYSTGVYLSNYGYTF.

The DNA of the CDR3 is TGTGCCAGCGACGGACTGCCTTACGGGCAGCCCCAGCATTTT. It yields the protein CASDGLPYGQPQHF. The V call is TRBV2, the J call TRBJ1-5; no firm D call. V gave up 8 bases and J gave up 7 bases, with 18 bases separating them. Germline CDR1 SNHLY, CDR2 FYNNEI. This CDR3 has 14 amino acids.

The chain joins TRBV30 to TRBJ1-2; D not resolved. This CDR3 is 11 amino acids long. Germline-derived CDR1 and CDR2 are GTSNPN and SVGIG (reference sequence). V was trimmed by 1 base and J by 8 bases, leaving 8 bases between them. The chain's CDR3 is CAWSEYGGYTF. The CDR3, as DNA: TGTGCCTGGAGTGAGTATGGCGGCTACACCTTC.

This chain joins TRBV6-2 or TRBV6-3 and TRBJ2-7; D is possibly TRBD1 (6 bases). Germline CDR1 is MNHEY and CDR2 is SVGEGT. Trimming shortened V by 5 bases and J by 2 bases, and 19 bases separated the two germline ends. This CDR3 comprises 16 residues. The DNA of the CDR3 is TGTGCCAGCAGTCTACTCGGGGCAGGGGACCCCTACGAGCAGTACTTC. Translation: CASSLLGAGDPYEQYF.

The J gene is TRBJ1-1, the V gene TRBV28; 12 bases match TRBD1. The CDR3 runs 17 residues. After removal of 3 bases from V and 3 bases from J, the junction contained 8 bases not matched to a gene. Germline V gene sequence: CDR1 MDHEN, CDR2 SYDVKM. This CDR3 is CASSLVGQGASYTEAFF. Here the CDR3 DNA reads TGTGCCAGCAGTTTGGTGGGACAGGGGGCGTCGTACACTGAAGCTTTCTTT.

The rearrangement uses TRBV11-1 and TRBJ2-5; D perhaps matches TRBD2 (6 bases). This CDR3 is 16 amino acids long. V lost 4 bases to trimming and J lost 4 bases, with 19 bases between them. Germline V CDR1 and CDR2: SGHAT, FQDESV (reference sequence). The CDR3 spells CASSSTRGRAGETQYF. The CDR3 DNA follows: TGTGCCAGCAGCTCAACGCGGGGAAGGGCTGGAGAGACCCAGTACTTC.

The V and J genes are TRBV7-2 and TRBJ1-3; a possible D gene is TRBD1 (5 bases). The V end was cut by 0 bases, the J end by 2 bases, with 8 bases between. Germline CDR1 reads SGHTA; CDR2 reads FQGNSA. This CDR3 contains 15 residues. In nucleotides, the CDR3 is TGTGCCAGCAGCTTAGCCCCAGGGACTGGAAACACCATATATTTT. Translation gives CASSLAPGTGNTIYF.

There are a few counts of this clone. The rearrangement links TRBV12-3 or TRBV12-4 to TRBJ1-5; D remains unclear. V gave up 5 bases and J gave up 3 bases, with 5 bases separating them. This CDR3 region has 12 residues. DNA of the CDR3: TGTGCCAGCAGTCAGTACAATCAGCCCCAGCATTTT. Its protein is CASSQYNQPQHF.

The CDR3 region is CASRRGEKLFF. CDR3 coding DNA: TGTGCCAGCAGAAGAGGGGAAAAACTGTTTTTT. V and J are TRBV11-2 and TRBJ1-4, with D uncertain. The CDR3 loop spans 11 amino acids. V shed 6 bases and J shed 8 bases, with 7 bases lying between them. The germline CDR1 and CDR2 sequences are SGHAT and FQNNGV. Supplemented by reference TRBV11-2 and TRBJ1-4, the full variable domain reads EAGVAQSPRYKIIEKRQSVAFWCNPISGHATLYWYQQILGQGPKLLIQFQNNGVVDDSQLPKDRFSAERLKGVDSTLKIQPAKLEDSAVYLCASRRGEKLFFGSGTQLSVL.

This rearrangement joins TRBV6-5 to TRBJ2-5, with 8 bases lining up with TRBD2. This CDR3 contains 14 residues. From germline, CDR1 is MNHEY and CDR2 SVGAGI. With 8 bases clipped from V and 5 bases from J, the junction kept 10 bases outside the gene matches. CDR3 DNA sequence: TGTGCCAGCCAAGCGGGAGCAAGCTTTGAGACCCAGTACTTC. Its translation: CASQAGASFETQYF.

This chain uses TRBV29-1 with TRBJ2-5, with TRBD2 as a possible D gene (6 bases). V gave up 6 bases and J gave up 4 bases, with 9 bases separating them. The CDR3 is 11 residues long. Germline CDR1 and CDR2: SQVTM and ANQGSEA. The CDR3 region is CSVGLGETQYF. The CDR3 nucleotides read TGCAGCGTGGGACTCGGAGAGACCCAGTACTTC.

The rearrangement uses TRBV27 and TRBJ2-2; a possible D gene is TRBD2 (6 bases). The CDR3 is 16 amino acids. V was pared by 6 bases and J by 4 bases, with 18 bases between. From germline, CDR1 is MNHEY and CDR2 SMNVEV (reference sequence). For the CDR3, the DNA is TGTGCCAGCAGCTTCCTGCCGGGGGAGCGCACCGGGGAGCTGTTTTTT. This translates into CASSFLPGERTGELFF.

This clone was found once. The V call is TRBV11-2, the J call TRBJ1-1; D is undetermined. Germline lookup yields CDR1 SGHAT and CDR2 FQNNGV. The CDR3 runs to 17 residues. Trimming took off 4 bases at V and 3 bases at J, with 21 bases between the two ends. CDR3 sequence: CASSSREGPALDTEAFF. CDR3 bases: TGTGCCAGCAGCTCAAGAGAGGGCCCAGCTTTGGACACTGAAGCTTTCTTT.

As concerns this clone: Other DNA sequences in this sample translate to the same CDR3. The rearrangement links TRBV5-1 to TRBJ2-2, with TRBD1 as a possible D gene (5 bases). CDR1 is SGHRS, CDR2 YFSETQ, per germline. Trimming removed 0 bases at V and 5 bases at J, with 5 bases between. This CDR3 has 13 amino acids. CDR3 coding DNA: TGCGCCAGCAGCTTGGACAGGACCGGGGAGCTGTTTTTT. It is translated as CASSLDRTGELFF.

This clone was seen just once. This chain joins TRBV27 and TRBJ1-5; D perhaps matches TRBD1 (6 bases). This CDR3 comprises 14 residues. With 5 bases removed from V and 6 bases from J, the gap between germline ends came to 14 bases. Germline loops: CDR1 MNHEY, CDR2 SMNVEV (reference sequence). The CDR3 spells CASSRQARSQPQHF. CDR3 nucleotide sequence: TGTGCCAGCAGTAGACAGGCCCGGAGTCAGCCCCAGCATTTT.

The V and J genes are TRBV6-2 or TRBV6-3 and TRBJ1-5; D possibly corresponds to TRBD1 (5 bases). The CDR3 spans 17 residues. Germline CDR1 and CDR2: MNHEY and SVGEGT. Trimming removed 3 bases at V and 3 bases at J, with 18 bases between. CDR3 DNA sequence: TGTGCCAGCAGTTATCGTATTGACAGCGAGTTCAATCAGCCCCAGCATTTT. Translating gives CASSYRIDSEFNQPQHF.

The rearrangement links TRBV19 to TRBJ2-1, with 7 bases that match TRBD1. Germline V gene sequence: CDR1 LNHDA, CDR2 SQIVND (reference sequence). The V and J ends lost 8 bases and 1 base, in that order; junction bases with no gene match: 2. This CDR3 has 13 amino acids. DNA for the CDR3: TGTGCCAGTGCCAGGGGGTCCTACAATGAGCAGTTCTTC. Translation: CASARGSYNEQFF.

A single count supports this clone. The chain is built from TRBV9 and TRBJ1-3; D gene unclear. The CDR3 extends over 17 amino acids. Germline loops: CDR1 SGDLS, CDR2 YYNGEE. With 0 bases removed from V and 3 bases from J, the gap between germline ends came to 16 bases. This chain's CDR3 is CASSVVASGVGGNTIYF. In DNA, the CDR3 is TGTGCCAGCAGCGTAGTGGCGTCCGGGGTAGGTGGAAACACCATATATTTT.

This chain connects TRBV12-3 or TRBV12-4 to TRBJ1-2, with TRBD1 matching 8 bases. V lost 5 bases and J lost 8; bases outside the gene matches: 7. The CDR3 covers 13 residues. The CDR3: CASSAGGERGYTF. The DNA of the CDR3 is TGTGCCAGCAGTGCAGGGGGCGAGAGAGGCTACACCTTC.

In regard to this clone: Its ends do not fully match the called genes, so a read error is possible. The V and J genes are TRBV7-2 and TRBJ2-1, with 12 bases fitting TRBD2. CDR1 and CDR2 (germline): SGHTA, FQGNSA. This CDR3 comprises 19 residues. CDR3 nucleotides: TGTGCCAGCAGCCTAGCGGGGCGACTAGCGGGGGCCTTTTACAATGAGCAGTTCTTC. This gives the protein CASSLAGRLAGAFYNEQFF.

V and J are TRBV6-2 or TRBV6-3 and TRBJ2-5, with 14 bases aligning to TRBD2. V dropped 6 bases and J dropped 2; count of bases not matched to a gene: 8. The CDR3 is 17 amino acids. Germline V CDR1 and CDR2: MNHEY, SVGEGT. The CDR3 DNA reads TGTGCCAGCAGCCCCGGACTAGCGGGGGGTTTTCAAGAGACCCAGTACTTC. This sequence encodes CASSPGLAGGFQETQYF.

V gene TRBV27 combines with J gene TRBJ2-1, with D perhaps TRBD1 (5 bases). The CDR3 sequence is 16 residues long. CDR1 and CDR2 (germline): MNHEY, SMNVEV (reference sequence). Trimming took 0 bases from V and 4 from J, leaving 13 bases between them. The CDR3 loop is CASSLSHRSGYNEQFF. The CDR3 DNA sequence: TGTGCCAGCAGTTTATCGCACAGGTCAGGGTACAATGAGCAGTTCTTC.

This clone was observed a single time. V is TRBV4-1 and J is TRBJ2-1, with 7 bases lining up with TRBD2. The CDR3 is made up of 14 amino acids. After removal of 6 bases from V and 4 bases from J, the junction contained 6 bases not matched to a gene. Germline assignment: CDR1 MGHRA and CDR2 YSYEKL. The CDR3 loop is CASRGGAMYNEQFF. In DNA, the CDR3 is TGCGCCAGCAGGGGAGGGGCTATGTACAATGAGCAGTTCTTC.

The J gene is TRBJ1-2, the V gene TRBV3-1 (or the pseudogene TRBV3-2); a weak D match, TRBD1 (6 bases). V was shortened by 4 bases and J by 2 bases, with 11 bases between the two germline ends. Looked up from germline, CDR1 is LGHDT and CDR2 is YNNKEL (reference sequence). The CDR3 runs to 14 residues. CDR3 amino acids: CASSPWTVNYGYTF. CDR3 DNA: TGTGCCAGCAGCCCATGGACAGTCAACTATGGCTACACCTTC.

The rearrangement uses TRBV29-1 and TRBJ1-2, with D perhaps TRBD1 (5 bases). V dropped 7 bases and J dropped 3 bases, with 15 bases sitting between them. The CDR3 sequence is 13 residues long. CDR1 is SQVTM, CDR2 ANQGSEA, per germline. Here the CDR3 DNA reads TGCAGCGCCCACGGGGGTACAGACTATGGCTACACCTTC. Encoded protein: CSAHGGTDYGYTF.